A single sample gave rise to the 17 T cell receptor beta chains below, sequenced in a study of T cells in localized non-small cell lung cancer. Sequencing used immunoSEQ multiplex PCR; TCRdb keeps in-frame clones, though not all of them. The data contain about 15,000 clones, approximately 89% of them singletons. The sequencing used peripheral blood, collected before any cancer treatment. The receptors come from a woman aged 40-75 years with stage I lung adenocarcinoma.

This clone was found a few times. The genes are TRBV7-8 and TRBJ1-6, with D tentatively TRBD1 (6 bases). Germline CDR1 and CDR2: SGHVS and FQNEAQ. CDR3 length: 17 residues. V gave up 1 base and J gave up 0 bases, with 10 bases separating them. The CDR3: CASSLDRALSYNSPLHF. The CDR3 bases are TGTGCCAGCAGCTTAGACAGGGCACTCTCCTATAATTCACCCCTCCACTTT.

This clone was seen once. The gene calls are TRBV18 and TRBJ1-1; D unresolved. CDR3 length: 16 residues. Germline V gives CDR1 KGHSH, CDR2 LQKENI. V lost 2 bases, J lost 2 bases, and 15 bases lay in between. The CDR3: CASSPGVVDGNTEAFF. In DNA form, the CDR3 reads TGTGCCAGCTCACCAGGGGTAGTGGACGGAAACACTGAAGCTTTCTTT.

In regard to this clone: One junction end disagrees with the germline gene, perhaps due to a read error. The chain links TRBV5-5 to TRBJ1-3; TRBD1 is a possible D gene (5 bases). This CDR3 is built from 12 residues. Germline CDR1 SGHKS, CDR2 YYEKEE (reference sequence). As DNA, the CDR3 is TGTGCCAGCAGCTTTATGAGAGGGGACCCTTTCTTT. Translated, it gives CASSFMRGDPFF.

This clone was recorded once. The chain has TRBV19 and TRBJ2-2, with D perhaps TRBD1 (6 bases). The V gene's germline CDR1 is LNHDA and CDR2 SQIVND (reference sequence). The CDR3 covers 16 residues. The V and J ends lost 4 bases and 4 bases respectively, with 16 bases between them. As DNA, the CDR3 is TGTGCCAGTAGTACAGGGGTGCAAGGGGCCACCGGGGAGCTGTTTTTT. It encodes CASSTGVQGATGELFF.

The chain employs TRBV5-1 and TRBJ2-7; 11 bases are a match to TRBD2. The CDR3 sequence is 15 residues long. Unmatched junction bases numbered 2, after V lost 2 bases and J lost 1 base. CDR1 and CDR2 from the germline V gene are SGHRS and YFSETQ. The chain's CDR3 is CASSFSGGDSYEQYF. The CDR3 DNA is TGCGCCAGCAGCTTTAGCGGGGGGGATTCCTACGAGCAGTACTTC.

The chain joins TRBV11-2 to TRBJ2-3, with 11 nucleotides matching TRBD2. The CDR3 totals 16 residues. The trim removed 6 bases at V and 2 bases at J, leaving 7 bases unmatched. CDR1 is SGHAT and CDR2 is FQNNGV in the germline V gene. The CDR3 loop reads CASSRIAGGVTDTQYF. The DNA of the CDR3 is TGTGCCAGCAGTAGAATAGCGGGGGGGGTCACAGATACGCAGTATTTT.

The V call is TRBV10-3, the J call TRBJ2-7; D possibly corresponds to TRBD2 (5 bases). Between the trimmed V and J ends, which lost 3 bases and 2 bases, there was a span of 5 bases. Germline loops: CDR1 ENHRY, CDR2 SYGVKD. The CDR3 has 12 residues. The CDR3 DNA reads TGTGCCATCAGTGACGGGGCCTACGAGCAGTACTTC. This gives the protein CAISDGAYEQYF.

The J gene is TRBJ2-2, the V gene TRBV4-1; D might be TRBD2 (6 bases). CDR1 MGHRA and CDR2 YSYEKL come from the germline V gene. Trimming took off 4 bases at V and 7 bases at J, with 13 bases between the two ends. CDR3 size: 14 residues. Written as DNA, the CDR3 is TGCGCCAGCAGCCCTGTCGGGACTGGCGGGGAGCTGTTTTTT. Its protein is CASSPVGTGGELFF.

The gene calls are TRBV7-2 and TRBJ1-5; 9 bases fit TRBD1. V shed 4 bases and J 3 bases; nucleotides not matched to a gene: 7. Per the germline V gene, CDR1 is SGHTA and CDR2 is FQGNSA. The CDR3 has 16 residues. This chain's CDR3 is CASSSGDRGNNQPQHF. The CDR3 coding sequence is TGTGCCAGCAGCTCCGGTGACAGGGGGAACAATCAGCCCCAGCATTTT.

The chain carries TRBV15 and TRBJ2-1; 8 positions agree with TRBD2. The V segment lost 1 base and the J segment 2 bases; nucleotides outside the gene matches: 4. Germline CDR1 and CDR2: LNHNV and YYDKDF (reference sequence). CDR3 length equals 16 residues. The CDR3 loop reads CATSRAQAGAYNEQFF. The CDR3 bases are TGTGCCACCAGCAGAGCCCAAGCGGGGGCCTACAATGAGCAGTTCTTC. The full variable domain, its missing parts supplied by reference TRBV15 and TRBJ2-1, is DAMVIQNPRYQVTQFGKPVTLSCSQTLNHNVMYWYQQKSSQAPKLLFHYYDKDFNNEADTPDNFQSRRPNTSFCFLDIRSPGLGDTAMYLCATSRAQAGAYNEQFFGPGTRLTVL.

The chain is built from TRBV2 and TRBJ2-2; D not certain. CDR1 SNHLY and CDR2 FYNNEI come from the germline V gene. This CDR3 spans 12 amino acids. V was shortened by 7 bases and J by 7 bases, with 10 bases between the two germline ends. The CDR3 spells CASKGLNGELFF. CDR3 nucleotides: TGTGCCAGCAAGGGCCTGAACGGGGAGCTGTTTTTT.

About this clone itself: The sample contains more than one DNA sequence encoding this CDR3. The V and J genes are TRBV5-1 and TRBJ2-3; D call uncertain. Germline V CDR1 and CDR2: SGHRS, YFSETQ. With 3 bases removed from V and 2 bases from J, the gap between germline ends came to 10 bases. The CDR3 is made up of 14 amino acids. CDR3 coding DNA: TGCGCCAGCAGCTCAATGGACGCCACAGATACGCAGTATTTT. It encodes CASSSMDATDTQYF.

This chain uses TRBV5-1 with TRBJ2-7; TRBD2 agrees at 10 bases. The CDR3 has 15 amino acids. Germline trimming cut 4 bases from V and 3 bases from J; bases unmatched to any gene: 7. Germline V CDR1 and CDR2: SGHRS, YFSETQ. For the CDR3, the DNA is TGCGCCAGCAGCCCAGGGACTAGCGCCCGCTACGAGCAGTACTTC. It is translated as CASSPGTSARYEQYF.

Note on this clone: The junction departs from germline at one end; a sequencing error may be responsible. The gene calls are TRBV4-2 and TRBJ2-3, with D possibly matching TRBD1 (8 bases). Looked up from germline, CDR1 is LGHNA and CDR2 is YNFKEQ. CDR3 length: 16 amino acids. As DNA, the CDR3 is TGTGCCAGCACCCAAGGGGGGGCAGGGGGCGTTGATACGCAGTATTTT. Amino acid sequence: CASTQGGAGGVDTQYF.

The J gene is TRBJ2-7, the V gene TRBV6-6; 7 bases fit TRBD1. V lost 7 bases, J lost 5 bases, and 17 bases stayed unmatched. Per germline, CDR1 MNHNY and CDR2 SVGAGI (reference sequence). CDR3 size: 16 residues. The chain's CDR3 is CASISPRGRGYDEQYF. DNA for the CDR3: TGTGCCAGCATCTCACCCCGGGGCAGGGGGTACGACGAGCAGTACTTC.

This clone was recorded a few times. V and J are TRBV7-2 and TRBJ2-5, with 9 bases identical to TRBD2. Unmatched junction bases numbered 2, after V lost 4 bases and J lost 2 bases. In germline, CDR1 is SGHTA, CDR2 FQGNSA. CDR3 size: 14 residues. As DNA, the CDR3 is TGTGCCAGCAGCTATCTAGCGGGGCAAGAGACCCAGTACTTC. Its protein product is CASSYLAGQETQYF.

V is TRBV6-1 and J is TRBJ1-6; D remains ambiguous. CDR3 size: 15 residues. V shed 8 bases and J shed 10 bases, with 21 bases lying between them. Germline loops: CDR1 MNHNS, CDR2 SASEGT. In DNA form, the CDR3 reads TGTGCCAGCCGAACCTCGGACCCAGTGGGATCACCCCTCCACTTT. It is translated as CASRTSDPVGSPLHF.